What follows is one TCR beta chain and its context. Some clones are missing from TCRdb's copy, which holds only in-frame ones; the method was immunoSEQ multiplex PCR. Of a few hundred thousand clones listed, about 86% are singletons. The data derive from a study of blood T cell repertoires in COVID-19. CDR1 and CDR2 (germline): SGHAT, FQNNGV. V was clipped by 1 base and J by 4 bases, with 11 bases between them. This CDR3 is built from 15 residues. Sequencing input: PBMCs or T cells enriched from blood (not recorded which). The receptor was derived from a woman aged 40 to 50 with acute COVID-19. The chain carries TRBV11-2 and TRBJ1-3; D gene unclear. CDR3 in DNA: TGTGCCAGCAGCTTAGGAGGTTTAATCGGAAACACCATATATTTT. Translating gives CASSLGGLIGNTIYF.